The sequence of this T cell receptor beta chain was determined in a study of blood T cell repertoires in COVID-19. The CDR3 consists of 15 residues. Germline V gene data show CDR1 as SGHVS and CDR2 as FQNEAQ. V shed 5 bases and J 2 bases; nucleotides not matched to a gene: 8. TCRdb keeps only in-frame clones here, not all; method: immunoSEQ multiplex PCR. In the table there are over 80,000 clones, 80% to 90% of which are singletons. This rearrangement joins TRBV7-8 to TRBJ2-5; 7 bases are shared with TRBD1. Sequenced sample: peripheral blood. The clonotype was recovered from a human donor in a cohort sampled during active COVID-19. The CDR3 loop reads CASSRGGRGQETQYF. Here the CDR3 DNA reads TGTGCCAGCAGCCGAGGGGGCAGGGGTCAAGAGACCCAGTACTTC.